This TCR beta chain was sequenced during a study of spatial heterogeneity in lung cancer. Study information: More beta-chain than alpha-chain sequences were consistently detected.

TCRdb redid the calling of the 5' RACE reads with MiXCR, one entry per CDR3 protein. The sample yields roughly 71,000 distinct CDR3 sequences, about 8.2% seen once. This clonotype was observed many times. Time point reported: blood at routine non-recurrence follow-up after resection. CDR3 size: 16 residues. The germline V and J ends were trimmed by 3 bases and 5 bases, with 18 bases remaining between them. The starting material was PBMCs, obtained at follow-up. The sequence came from a female donor with early-stage non-small cell lung cancer. The chain recombines TRBV12-3 or TRBV12-4 with TRBJ2-3; TRBD2 is a possible D gene (6 bases). CDR3 bases: TGTGCCAGCAGTTTTCAGGGCGGGAAACTCGGAGATACGCAGTATTTT. Amino acids: CASSFQGGKLGDTQYF.